One sample yielded the 17 T cell receptor beta chains listed below, sequenced in a study of CD8+ T cells in alopecia areata. The authors extracted RNA and reverse transcribed it into cDNA as the sequencing template. Clones were read by immunoSEQ multiplex PCR, and TCRdb kept only the in-frame ones, dropping some. The table lists 95,000 to 120,000 clones, under 60% of them singletons. Sequencing input: NKG2D-low CD8+ T cells sorted from blood. These receptors came from a human donor with alopecia areata.

V and J are TRBV11-2 and TRBJ1-2; 9 positions match TRBD1. V lost 4 bases and J lost 3; bases outside the gene matches: 6. This CDR3 comprises 15 residues. In germline, CDR1 is SGHAT, CDR2 FQNNGV. The CDR3 DNA is TGTGCCAGCAGCTCGGGGACAGGGAGTTACTATGGCTACACCTTC. Residues: CASSSGTGSYYGYTF.

This chain uses TRBV27 with TRBJ2-1; no definite D call. V was trimmed by 5 bases and J by 2 bases, leaving 13 bases between them. The length of the CDR3 is 15 residues. Per germline, CDR1 MNHEY and CDR2 SMNVEV (reference sequence). The CDR3 DNA is TGTGCCAGCAGTGCGACTGTGACTGCCTACAATGAGCAGTTCTTC. Amino acid sequence: CASSATVTAYNEQFF.

The chain recombines TRBV7-9 with TRBJ2-1, with D unresolved. V was trimmed by 7 bases and J by 8 bases, leaving 15 bases between them. The CDR3 totals 13 residues. Germline CDR1 is SEHNR and CDR2 is FQNEAQ (reference sequence). Written as DNA, the CDR3 is TGTGCCAGCATCTTCTCGGAGTTGGATGAGCAGTTCTTC. The encoded protein is CASIFSELDEQFF.

This clone occurred once. The rearrangement links TRBV6-1 to TRBJ2-1; 10 positions match TRBD1. Germline lookup yields CDR1 MNHNS and CDR2 SASEGT. V was clipped by 1 base and J by 7 bases; unmatched bases: 4. The CDR3 has 15 residues. This CDR3 is CASSEEGTGENEQFF. Here the CDR3 DNA reads TGTGCCAGCAGTGAAGAGGGGACAGGGGAGAATGAGCAGTTCTTC.

The chain carries TRBV11-3 and TRBJ2-5, with 8 positions matching TRBD2. The CDR3 extends over 16 amino acids. Germline assignment: CDR1 SGHNT and CDR2 YENEEA. V was clipped by 5 bases and J by 2 bases; unmatched bases: 10. CDR3 region: CASSRGSGGPQETQYF. DNA for the CDR3: TGTGCCAGCAGCCGGGGGTCGGGAGGGCCTCAAGAGACCCAGTACTTC. The entire variable domain, with the rest obtained from reference TRBV11-3 and TRBJ2-5, is as follows: EAGVVQSPRYKIIEKKQPVAFWCNPISGHNTLYWYLQNLGQGPELLIRYENEEAVDDSQLPKDRFSAERLKGVDSTLKIQPAELGDSAVYLCASSRGSGGPQETQYFGPGTRLLVL.

J is TRBJ1-1 and V is TRBV7-9, with D perhaps TRBD1 (5 bases). Trimming took 4 bases from V and 6 from J, leaving 9 bases between them. Germline assignment: CDR1 SEHNR and CDR2 FQNEAQ (reference sequence). This CDR3 is built from 12 residues. The CDR3 DNA reads as TGTGCCAGCAGCTCCGGGACGGCTGAAGCTTTCTTT. Its protein product is CASSSGTAEAFF. The variable domain in full, completed from reference TRBV7-9 and TRBJ1-1, reads DTGVSQNPRHKITKRGQNVTFRCDPISEHNRLYWYRQTLGQGPEFLTYFQNEAQLEKSRLLSDRFSAERPKGSFSTLEIQRTEQGDSAMYLCASSSGTAEAFFGQGTRLTVV.

This clone was observed a handful of times. The V gene is TRBV19, the J gene TRBJ2-4, with D perhaps TRBD2 (5 bases). CDR1 is LNHDA and CDR2 is SQIVND in the germline V gene (reference sequence). Trimming shortened V by 4 bases and J by 8 bases, and 18 bases separated the two germline ends. There are 15 residues in the CDR3. CDR3 in amino acids: CASSTDRDMVDIQYF. The CDR3 region has the DNA TGTGCCAGTAGTACGGACCGGGATATGGTCGACATTCAGTACTTC.

This clone has a handful of counts. This chain uses TRBV6-5 with TRBJ2-3; D not certain. In germline, CDR1 is MNHEY, CDR2 SVGAGI. The CDR3 runs 16 residues. Between the trimmed V and J ends, which lost 0 bases and 0 bases, there was a span of 10 bases. CDR3 nucleotides: TGTGCCAGCAGTTACTCGAAGGTGGGCAGCACAGATACGCAGTATTTT. This sequence encodes CASSYSKVGSTDTQYF.

The V and J genes are TRBV29-1 and TRBJ2-1; D not resolved. Germline V gene data show CDR1 as SQVTM and CDR2 as ANQGSEA. The CDR3 runs to 14 residues. Trimming took off 7 bases at V and 0 bases at J, with 13 bases between the two ends. CDR3 sequence: CSALSSSSYNEQFF. CDR3 bases: TGCAGCGCCCTAAGCTCCAGCTCCTACAATGAGCAGTTCTTC.

The J gene is TRBJ1-2, the V gene TRBV6-1, with a possible D match to TRBD1 (5 bases). Germline values: CDR1 MNHNS, CDR2 SASEGT. V lost 6 bases to trimming and J lost 4 bases, with 15 bases between them. CDR3 size: 14 residues. The CDR3 sequence is CASSSLGPGYGYTF. CDR3 bases: TGTGCCAGCAGCAGCCTGGGGCCAGGCTATGGCTACACCTTC.

The chain is built from TRBV30 and TRBJ2-2; TRBD1 matches at 7 bases. Germline assignment: CDR1 GTSNPN and CDR2 SVGIG (reference sequence). J lost 4 bases, V lost 5 bases, and 4 bases had no gene match. CDR3 length: 13 amino acids. In nucleotides, the CDR3 is TGTGCCTGGGACAGGGCCTCCACCGGGGAGCTGTTTTTT. It yields the protein CAWDRASTGELFF.

J is TRBJ2-4 and V is TRBV7-8; the D gene is possibly TRBD1 (6 bases). CDR1 SGHVS and CDR2 FQNEAQ come from the germline V gene. This CDR3 comprises 12 residues. The V and J ends lost 1 base and 10 bases respectively, with 8 bases between them. CDR3 protein: CASSLVGGIQYF. For the CDR3, the DNA is TGTGCCAGCAGCTTAGTAGGGGGTATTCAGTACTTC.

This clone was counted once. V usage is TRBV28 and J usage is TRBJ2-2; perhaps TRBD1 as D (8 bases). V lost 8 bases, J lost 6 bases, and 16 bases lay in between. This CDR3 comprises 14 residues. Looked up from germline, CDR1 is MDHEN and CDR2 is SYDVKM. In DNA form, the CDR3 reads TGTGCCAGCCTGAAACAGGGGGGGGCCGGGGAGCTGTTTTTT. Translation: CASLKQGGAGELFF. The full variable domain, rest sourced from reference TRBV28 and TRBJ2-2, is DVKVTQSSRYLVKRTGEKVFLECVQDMDHENMFWYRQDPGLGLRLIYFSYDVKMKEKGDIPEGYSVSREKKERFSLILESASTNQTSMYLCASLKQGGAGELFFGEGSRLTVL.

V gene TRBV27 combines with J gene TRBJ2-3; 11 nucleotides match TRBD2. This CDR3 comprises 18 residues. The J segment lost 1 base and the V segment lost 6 bases, leaving 12 bases of the junction unmatched. From germline, CDR1 is MNHEY and CDR2 SMNVEV (reference sequence). CDR3 sequence: CASSQYPRLAGRTDTQYF. The CDR3 DNA follows: TGTGCCAGCAGCCAATACCCCCGACTAGCGGGACGCACAGATACGCAGTATTTT.

The chain links TRBV27 to TRBJ2-2, with D possibly being TRBD1 or TRBD2 (5 bases each). V was cut by 4 bases and J by 4 bases, with 10 bases left in between. This CDR3 comprises 14 residues. The germline CDR1 and CDR2 sequences are MNHEY and SMNVEV (reference sequence). CDR3 sequence (DNA): TGTGCCAGCAGTTGGGGGAGTGGCACCGGGGAGCTGTTTTTT. Translation: CASSWGSGTGELFF.

This clone occurred a few times. The chain joins TRBV27 to TRBJ2-7, with D unclear. The CDR3 covers 14 residues. The germline CDR1 and CDR2 sequences are MNHEY and SMNVEV (reference sequence). The V gene lost 3 bases and the J gene lost 6 bases, with 15 bases spanning the gap. CDR3 sequence (DNA): TGTGCCAGCAGTTTGACGGGTCTATTTCGCGAGCAGTACTTC. It encodes CASSLTGLFREQYF.

This clone was picked up a small number of times. The chain links TRBV7-9 to TRBJ1-1; no clear D. The CDR3 loop spans 10 amino acids. Germline V gene data show CDR1 as SEHNR and CDR2 as FQNEAQ (reference sequence). The V end was cut by 5 bases, the J end by 7 bases, with 5 bases between. CDR3 DNA: TGTGCCAGCAGCCCGGGTGAAGCTTTCTTT. Translating gives CASSPGEAFF.